In its sample, the clone carrying this TCR beta chain was seen a few times. This record belongs to a study of blood T cell repertoires in COVID-19. Profiled with immunoSEQ multiplex PCR; TCRdb holds only in-frame clones, not every one. The data contain 65,000 to 90,000 clones, roughly 82% of them seen just once; the ten biggest clones take up under 8.5%. The clonotype originates from a man between 45 and 60 years old with active COVID-19. The material sequenced was peripheral blood.

The DNA of the CDR3 is TGTGCCAGCAGATCCCAAACAGTCATGAACACTGAAGCTTTCTTT. Translating gives CASRSQTVMNTEAFF. This sequence joins TRBV27 and TRBJ1-1; D is undetermined. The CDR3 is 15 residues long. V was trimmed by 6 bases and J by 0 bases, leaving 14 bases between them. The germline CDR1 and CDR2 sequences are MNHEY and SMNVEV (reference sequence).